This TCR beta chain is drawn from a study of blood T cell repertoires in COVID-19. Study information: Samples came from the United States, Italy and Spain, spanning acute and convalescent COVID-19. Nucleic acid was either cDNA or gDNA, and it came from T cells, B-cell-depleted T cells, or PBMCs.

Profiled with immunoSEQ multiplex PCR; TCRdb holds only in-frame clones, not every one. This sample has about 230,000 clones, with about 85% found just once. V shed 3 bases, J shed 4 bases, and the junction held 5 bases outside the gene matches. The CDR3 extends over 13 amino acids. The germline V gene has CDR1 GTSNPN and CDR2 SVGIG (reference sequence). The sequenced sample was peripheral blood. The receptor's source is a woman of 80 years or more with acute or convalescent COVID-19. The rearrangement uses TRBV30 and TRBJ1-2; 7 bases map to TRBD1. The chain's CDR3 is CAWRIGGSYGYTF. The CDR3 nucleotides read TGTGCCTGGAGAATAGGGGGCAGCTATGGCTACACCTTC.